Following are 32 T cell receptor beta chains from one sample sequenced in a study of CD8 T cells in ankylosing spondylitis (dated by TCRdb to the late 2010s). Library prep was done by 5' RACE. TCRdb names Illumina HiSeq 2500 as the instrument used. TCRdb's own reprocessing of the public reads used fastp at Q25 and MiXCR and kept productive beta chains. Duplicate CDR3 protein sequences are folded into a single record with the most common DNA and genes. The sample table records 160,000 or so distinct CDR3 sequences; 9.8% of these occur just once. The top ten hold around 16% of the sample. The sample comprised blood, either unsorted or a sorted T cell fraction (not recorded which). These receptors all stem from a female donor with ankylosing spondylitis or in good health (not recorded which).

This chain joins TRBV28 and TRBJ1-5, with 7 nucleotides matching TRBD1. Germline trimming cut 5 bases from V and 5 bases from J; bases unmatched to any gene: 3. The CDR3 has 13 amino acids. Germline CDR1 and CDR2: MDHEN and SYDVKM. The CDR3 DNA follows: TGTGCCAGCAGTCAGACAGGGTATCAGCCCCAGCATTTT. This gives the protein CASSQTGYQPQHF.

The CDR3 DNA follows: TGCGCCAGCAGCTTGGACCCCGACGGGGGCACTGAAGCTTTCTTT. Its translation: CASSLDPDGGTEAFF. The gene calls are TRBV5-1 and TRBJ1-1; possibly TRBD1 for D (5 bases). V gave up 0 bases and J gave up 4 bases, with 13 bases separating them. CDR1 and CDR2 (germline): SGHRS, YFSETQ. This CDR3 has 15 residues.

The chain is built from TRBV25-1 and TRBJ1-5; a weak D match, TRBD1 (5 bases). Trimming took 6 bases from V and 13 from J, leaving 16 bases between them. Germline lookup yields CDR1 MGHDK and CDR2 SYGVNS. The CDR3 totals 12 residues. The CDR3 sequence is CASSALGGTQHF. The CDR3, as DNA: TGTGCCAGCAGCGCCTTGGGGGGGACTCAGCATTTT. Complete variable domain (other parts from reference TRBV25-1 and TRBJ1-5): EADIYQTPRYLVIGTGKKITLECSQTMGHDKMYWYQQDPGMELHLIHYSYGVNSTEKGDLSSESTVSRIRTEHFPLTLESARPSHTSQYLCASSALGGTQHFGDGTRLSIL.

This chain connects TRBV4-3 to TRBJ2-3; 16 bases match TRBD2. The CDR3 spans 19 residues. CDR1 and CDR2 from the germline V gene are LGHNA and YSLEER. V lost 3 bases to trimming and J lost 4 bases; unmatched junction nucleotides: 10. The CDR3 reads CASSQSGTSGRDVADTQYF. The CDR3 nucleotides are TGCGCCAGCAGCCAGTCCGGGACTAGCGGGAGGGATGTGGCAGATACGCAGTATTTT.

This clonotype showed up many times. The CDR3 protein is CASSSGDGTQYF. The CDR3 bases are TGTGCCAGCAGTTCAGGGGACGGTACGCAGTATTTT. The chain recombines TRBV12-3 or TRBV12-4 with TRBJ2-3, with D possibly matching TRBD1 (6 bases). CDR3 length equals 12 residues. V lost 4 bases, J lost 8 bases, and 10 bases lay in between.

The chain links TRBV2 to TRBJ1-2; D not certain. Trimming left V 1 base short and J 4 bases short, with 13 bases between. The CDR3 spans 15 residues. In germline, CDR1 is SNHLY, CDR2 FYNNEI. The DNA of the CDR3 is TGTGCCAGCAGTGAAGGCGACCCTCAAATCTATGGCTACACCTTC. This encodes CASSEGDPQIYGYTF.

The V and J genes are TRBV4-1 and TRBJ2-7; 13 nucleotides align to TRBD2. The junction had 6 bases not matched to a gene; V was cut back by 4 bases and J by 3 bases. The CDR3 loop spans 16 amino acids. Germline V CDR1 and CDR2: MGHRA, YSYEKL. The CDR3: CASSPLGLAGVYEQYF. The CDR3 DNA reads as TGCGCCAGCAGCCCCCTCGGACTAGCGGGAGTCTACGAGCAGTACTTC.

This clonotype was recorded a few times. The chain recombines TRBV11-1 with TRBJ2-1, with D tentatively TRBD2 (6 bases). Deletions cut 5 bases from V and 0 bases from J, with 11 bases between. The CDR3 sequence is 15 residues long. Per the germline V gene, CDR1 is SGHAT and CDR2 is FQDESV (reference sequence). CDR3 amino acids: CASSPGASSYNEQFF. The CDR3 bases are TGTGCCAGCAGCCCGGGAGCCAGCTCCTACAATGAGCAGTTCTTC.

This clonotype has only a few counts. The rearrangement links TRBV6-1 to TRBJ2-1; TRBD2 aligns across 7 bases. Germline trimming cut 6 bases from V and 2 bases from J; bases unmatched to any gene: 7. Germline assignment: CDR1 MNHNS and CDR2 SASEGT. This CDR3 has 15 residues. Here the CDR3 reads CASSQKSGTYNEQFF. The CDR3 coding sequence is TGTGCCAGCAGCCAAAAGAGCGGGACCTACAATGAGCAGTTCTTC.

This clonotype occurred many times. The rearrangement joins TRBV29-1 to TRBJ1-2, with 7 bases identical to TRBD1. Germline loops: CDR1 SQVTM, CDR2 ANQGSEA. Trimming took 4 bases from V and 5 from J; bases not matched to a gene: 7. The CDR3 contains 13 residues. The CDR3 DNA reads TGCAGCGTTGTCGAACAGGGGCCTTATGGCTACACCTTC. It specifies CSVVEQGPYGYTF.

The gene calls are TRBV2 and TRBJ2-7; the D gene is possibly TRBD1 (5 bases). The germline CDR1 and CDR2 sequences are SNHLY and FYNNEI. The CDR3 is 13 residues long. The V and J ends lost 7 bases and 5 bases respectively, with 15 bases between them. The CDR3 is CASIRPGRDEQYF. CDR3 DNA sequence: TGTGCCAGCATCAGACCTGGCAGGGACGAGCAGTACTTC.

This clonotype was found many times. This chain connects TRBV20-1 to TRBJ2-3; no clear D. CDR3 length equals 11 residues. Germline V gene data show CDR1 as DFQATT and CDR2 as SNEGSKA (reference sequence). The V and J ends lost 1 base and 6 bases respectively, with 5 bases between them. Written as DNA, the CDR3 is TGCAGTGCTAGAGTAACCGATACGCAGTATTTT. Its translation is CSARVTDTQYF.

V usage is TRBV7-9 and J usage is TRBJ2-1, with 8 positions matching TRBD2. Germline assignment: CDR1 SEHNR and CDR2 FQNEAQ (reference sequence). After removal of 5 bases from V and 6 bases from J, the junction contained 9 bases not matched to a gene. This CDR3 comprises 15 residues. For the CDR3, the DNA is TGTGCCAGCAGCCCCCGGATCGGGAGGGCCAATGAGCAGTTCTTC. Protein: CASSPRIGRANEQFF.

This clonotype was recorded a few times. A much larger clone differs by one base, so this may be a read error. The chain links TRBV28 to TRBJ1-1; unclear D gene. CDR3 size: 14 residues. V was trimmed by 5 bases and J by 0 bases, leaving 10 bases between them. The germline CDR1 and CDR2 sequences are MDHEN and SYDVKM. The CDR3 sequence is CASSDSGMNTEAFF. CDR3 DNA sequence: TGTGCCAGCAGTGATTCCGGGATGAACACTGAAGCTTTCTTT.

This clonotype was seen repeatedly, ten times or more. The rearrangement links TRBV12-3 or TRBV12-4 to TRBJ2-1; 16 nucleotides line up with TRBD2. V lost 5 bases, J lost 6 bases, and 4 bases stayed unmatched. The CDR3 is 16 amino acids. The CDR3 bases are TGTGCCAGCAGTCCTGGGACTAGCGGGAGGGTCAATGAGCAGTTCTTC. Translation: CASSPGTSGRVNEQFF.

This clonotype came up many times. The chain recombines TRBV6-6 with TRBJ1-6; tentatively, D is TRBD1 (5 bases). Germline loops: CDR1 MNHNY, CDR2 SVGAGI (reference sequence). Trimming pared 7 bases from V and 7 bases from J, leaving 11 bases between. The CDR3 consists of 13 residues. CDR3 region: CASNGAVNSPLHF. The CDR3 region has the DNA TGTGCCAGCAACGGGGCGGTGAATTCACCCCTCCACTTT.

This clonotype was seen a handful of times. The chain combines TRBV7-2 with TRBJ2-1, with D possibly matching TRBD2 (6 bases). Trimming left V 2 bases short and J 0 bases short, with 8 bases between. Germline V lookup: CDR1 SGHTA, CDR2 FQGNSA. The CDR3 covers 15 residues. CDR3 nucleotide sequence: TGTGCCAGCAGCTTACTAGCGACCTCCTACAATGAGCAGTTCTTC. This translates into CASSLLATSYNEQFF.

This clonotype was picked up a small number of times. This CDR3 is CASSSNGHSYEQYF. In DNA, the CDR3 is TGTGCCAGCAGTTCGAACGGGCACTCCTACGAGCAGTACTTC. This chain connects TRBV27 to TRBJ2-7; D unclear. The CDR3 runs to 14 residues. Trimming left V 4 bases short and J 0 bases short, with 10 bases between. Germline V gene data show CDR1 as MNHEY and CDR2 as SMNVEV (reference sequence).

This clonotype was observed a handful of times. The rearrangement links TRBV27 to TRBJ2-2; 7 nucleotides agree with TRBD2. The CDR3 loop spans 16 amino acids. Per germline, CDR1 MNHEY and CDR2 SMNVEV (reference sequence). The J segment lost 6 bases and the V segment lost 4 bases, leaving 11 bases of the junction unmatched. CDR3 nucleotides: TGTGCCAGCAGTTACCTCGCCGGAGGGAGGGCCGGGGAGCTGTTTTTT. Its protein is CASSYLAGGRAGELFF.

Only one count was recorded for this clonotype. Sequence at one end of the junction differs from germline and may be a read error. V gene TRBV20-1 combines with J gene TRBJ2-1, with TRBD2 matching over 9 bases. Germline CDR1 is DFQATT and CDR2 is SNEGSKA (reference sequence). This CDR3 region has 14 residues. The CDR3 nucleotides are TGCAGTGCTAGAGCTAGCGGGACCTACAATGAGCAGCTCTTC. Its protein product is CSARASGTYNEQLF.

The V gene is TRBV28, the J gene TRBJ1-1; D perhaps matches TRBD1 (5 bases). CDR3 length: 14 amino acids. Trimming left V 6 bases short and J 5 bases short, with 16 bases between. Per germline, CDR1 MDHEN and CDR2 SYDVKM. CDR3 bases: TGTGCCAGCAGCCACTTAACCAGGGTGACTGAAGCTTTCTTT. This sequence encodes CASSHLTRVTEAFF.

This clonotype occurred a few times. The J gene is TRBJ2-7, the V gene TRBV7-9, with D possibly matching TRBD1 (6 bases). The CDR3 is made up of 16 amino acids. V lost 5 bases and J lost 6, with 23 bases in between. Germline CDR1 reads SEHNR; CDR2 reads FQNEAQ (reference sequence). CDR3 region: CASSMDLQGKESEQYF. The CDR3 DNA reads as TGTGCCAGCAGCATGGACCTACAGGGTAAGGAGAGCGAGCAGTACTTC.

The genes are TRBV4-3 and TRBJ2-1; D unclear. The CDR3 runs 13 residues. Germline lookup yields CDR1 LGHNA and CDR2 YSLEER. V shed 0 bases and J shed 9 bases, with 9 bases lying between them. The CDR3 reads CASSQDSVSEQFF. In DNA form, the CDR3 reads TGCGCCAGCAGCCAAGACAGCGTGAGTGAGCAGTTCTTC.

This clonotype was seen ten or more times. The genes are TRBV6-5 and TRBJ2-1; 8 bases fit TRBD2. Germline V gene sequence: CDR1 MNHEY, CDR2 SVGAGI. V lost 3 bases and J lost 6; bases outside the gene matches: 1. The CDR3 has 13 residues. CDR3 sequence reads: CASSYGTSNEQFF. The CDR3 region has the DNA TGTGCCAGCAGTTATGGGACTAGCAATGAGCAGTTCTTC.

This clonotype was detected only a few times. The gene calls are TRBV4-3 and TRBJ1-5; TRBD1 might be the D (5 bases). The germline V and J ends were trimmed by 1 base and 5 bases, with 9 bases remaining between them. The CDR3 is 14 residues long. Germline CDR1 is LGHNA and CDR2 is YSLEER. CDR3 protein: CASSQAAGHQPQHF. The CDR3 region has the DNA TGCGCCAGCAGCCAAGCCGCAGGGCATCAGCCCCAGCATTTT.

This clonotype came up many times. This chain joins TRBV5-1 and TRBJ1-1; D remains ambiguous. The germline V and J ends were trimmed by 1 base and 5 bases, with 9 bases remaining between them. The germline CDR1 and CDR2 sequences are SGHRS and YFSETQ. CDR3 length equals 13 residues. The CDR3 is CASSLTGYTEAFF. The CDR3 DNA sequence: TGCGCCAGCAGCTTGACGGGGTATACTGAAGCTTTCTTT.

This clonotype appeared once. The chain's CDR3 is CASSESRGRTQPQHF. In DNA form, the CDR3 reads TGTGCCAGCAGTGAATCAAGAGGGAGGACTCAGCCCCAGCATTTT. The chain joins TRBV6-1 to TRBJ1-5; D is ambiguous. Germline CDR1 and CDR2: MNHNS and SASEGT. CDR3 length equals 15 residues. V was pared by 2 bases and J by 6 bases, with 14 bases between.

This clonotype appeared many times. The chain couples TRBV12-3 or TRBV12-4 to TRBJ2-7, with D perhaps matching TRBD2 (5 bases). Trimming took off 6 bases at V and 1 base at J, with 13 bases between the two ends. The CDR3 totals 14 residues. The CDR3 DNA sequence: TGTGCCAGCAGCCTCGGACTGGGATCCTACGAGCAGTACTTC. Protein product: CASSLGLGSYEQYF.

This clonotype was observed a handful of times. The chain uses TRBV5-1 and TRBJ2-2, with D perhaps given as TRBD1 or TRBD2 (5 bases each). The CDR3 extends over 17 amino acids. V lost 4 bases and J lost 8, with 24 bases in between. Germline V gives CDR1 SGHRS, CDR2 YFSETQ. The CDR3 is CASSTGAQVLLGGELFF. For the CDR3, the DNA is TGCGCCAGCAGCACCGGGGCCCAGGTCCTCCTGGGGGGGGAGCTGTTTTTT.

This clonotype has a single count. The chain uses TRBV13 and TRBJ1-1; no clear D gene. This CDR3 is 12 amino acids long. The V end lost 4 bases, the J end lost 5 bases, and 8 bases lay between the germline ends. Germline V gene sequence: CDR1 PRHDT, CDR2 FYEKMQ (reference sequence). CDR3 sequence (DNA): TGTGCCAGCAGCTCCAGGCCGACTGAAGCTTTCTTT. It translates to CASSSRPTEAFF.

In this sample, this clonotype turned up a few times. V is TRBV12-3 or TRBV12-4 and J is TRBJ1-1, with unresolved D. Trimming removed 7 bases from V and 5 bases from J, with 8 bases in between. CDR3 length: 11 amino acids. CDR3 bases: TGTGCCAGCAAGAGTGGAACTGAAGCTTTCTTT. It codes for CASKSGTEAFF.

The rearrangement uses TRBV6-2 or TRBV6-3 and TRBJ2-7; D perhaps matches TRBD2 (6 bases). The CDR3 has 12 amino acids. V lost 8 bases and J lost 4, with 12 bases in between. Germline V gene lookup returns CDR1 MNHEY and CDR2 SVGEGT. The CDR3 protein is CASGGIEYEQYF. DNA of the CDR3: TGTGCCAGCGGGGGGATAGAGTACGAGCAGTACTTC.